A selection of T cell receptor beta chains follows, all from one sample in a study of blood T cell repertoires in COVID-19. Sequencing used immunoSEQ multiplex PCR; TCRdb keeps in-frame clones, though not all of them. Among fewer than 700,000 clones listed, roughly nine tenths were seen once. What was sequenced was peripheral blood. Receptors were obtained from a woman aged 45-65 years with COVID-19, enrolled during active disease. The CDR3 runs from the conserved cysteine through the conserved F or W. The D gene is left open where the match is weak. Part of the rows lack a size; the others show once, few, many or a class for expanded clones.

length: 18; J: TRBJ2-4; V: TRBV19; size: .; D: TRBD2; CDR3: CASSIAAGLGGTKNIQYF; DNA: TGTGCCAGTAGTATAGCCGCTGGACTAGGTGGGACCAAAAACATTCAGTACTTC
length: 14; J: TRBJ1-1; V: TRBV6-5; size: .; D: TRBD1; CDR3: CASRRTGVNTEAFF; DNA: TGTGCCAGCAGGCGGACAGGGGTGAACACTGAAGCTTTCTTT
length: 15; J: TRBJ1-1; V: TRBV18; size: .; D: .; CDR3: CASSRGGETVTEAFF; DNA: TGTGCCAGCTCTCGGGGGGGGGAGACCGTCACTGAAGCTTTCTTT
length: 16; J: TRBJ2-1; V: TRBV6-5; size: .; D: TRBD1; CDR3: CASSYLGTGNGNEQFF; DNA: TGTGCCAGCAGTTACTTGGGGACAGGGAATGGTAATGAGCAGTTCTTC
length: 14; J: TRBJ1-2; V: TRBV7-9; size: .; D: TRBD1; CDR3: CASSPSGTAYGYTF; DNA: TGTGCCAGCAGCCCCTCCGGGACAGCCTATGGCTACACCTTC
length: 16; J: TRBJ2-7; V: TRBV7-2; size: .; D: .; CDR3: CASSLNPGAGAGEQYF; DNA: TGTGCCAGCAGCTTAAACCCGGGCGCGGGGGCCGGCGAGCAGTACTTC
length: 16; J: TRBJ1-6; V: TRBV19; size: .; D: .; CDR3: CASSTSHVRGQSPLHF; DNA: TGTGCCAGTAGTACCTCGCATGTCCGGGGACAATCACCCCTCCACTTT
length: 14; J: TRBJ1-2; V: TRBV19; size: .; D: .; CDR3: CASSMVGVNYGYTF; DNA: TGTGCCAGTAGTATGGTGGGCGTGAACTATGGCTACACCTTC
length: 17; J: TRBJ2-3; V: TRBV10-2; size: .; D: TRBD2; CDR3: CASTSFGGGISTDTQYF; DNA: TGCGCCAGCACCTCCTTTGGGGGGGGTATCAGCACAGATACGCAGTATTTT
length: 11; J: TRBJ2-7; V: TRBV20-1; size: .; D: .; CDR3: CSARGPYEQYF; DNA: TGCAGTGCTAGAGGGCCCTACGAGCAGTACTTC
length: 14; J: TRBJ1-2; V: TRBV7-2; size: .; D: TRBD1; CDR3: CASSPSGQAHGYTF; DNA: TGTGCCAGCAGTCCCTCGGGACAGGCTCATGGCTACACCTTC
length: 14; J: TRBJ1-1; V: TRBV3-1/TRBV3-2; size: once; D: .; CDR3: CASTLQGGEAEAFF; DNA: TGTGCCAGCACCCTACAGGGAGGGGAGGCTGAAGCTTTCTTT
length: 15; J: TRBJ2-7; V: TRBV7-6; size: .; D: .; CDR3: CASSLGQGSSYEQYF; DNA: TGTGCCAGCAGCTTAGGCCAGGGAAGCTCCTACGAGCAGTACTTC
length: 16; J: TRBJ1-4; V: TRBV15; size: .; D: TRBD1; CDR3: CATSRPYGTGKEKLFF; DNA: TGTGCCACCAGCAGACCCTACGGGACAGGGAAGGAAAAACTGTTTTTT
length: 17; J: TRBJ2-1; V: TRBV2; size: .; D: .; CDR3: CASSDNRSGPTNNEQFF; DNA: TGTGCCAGCAGTGATAACAGGTCCGGACCCACAAACAATGAGCAGTTCTTC
length: 14; J: TRBJ2-4; V: TRBV3-1/TRBV3-2; size: .; D: TRBD2; CDR3: CASSQAGLAGSPYF; DNA: TGTGCCAGCAGCCAAGCCGGACTAGCGGGTTCCCCGTACTTC
length: 16; J: TRBJ1-1; V: TRBV18; size: .; D: .; CDR3: CASSPGVGGMNTEAFF; DNA: TGTGCCAGCTCACCCGGGGTTGGTGGGATGAACACTGAAGCTTTCTTT